A selection of T cell receptor beta chains follows, all from one sample in a study of cytomegalovirus exposure and HLA in healthy donors. Sequencing used immunoSEQ multiplex PCR; TCRdb keeps in-frame clones, though not all of them. The sample lists 150,000 to 200,000 clones, 85% to 90% occurring once. Sequenced input: PBMCs. These receptors came from a woman aged 30 to 39 in good health and CMV-seronegative. The conserved cysteine and the conserved F or W are not part of the CDR3 here.

j_call v_call cdr3_aa
TRBJ2-2 TRBV5-1 ASSLAGGWTGELF
TRBJ2-1 TRBV6-6 ARGTRKDDSLGEQF
TRBJ2-1 TRBV2 ASSVAGGGYNEQF
TRBJ2-5 TRBV2 ASNQMTSGETQY
TRBJ1-2 TRBV5-1 ASSLDPTGAMNYGYT
TRBJ1-1 TRBV5-4 ASSLGTAMNTEAF
TRBJ1-1 TRBV7-2 ASNPTGNTEAF
TRBJ2-3 TRBV10-3 ATWTSGHTDTQY
TRBJ2-7 TRBV11-2 ASSLAGQGSEQY
TRBJ2-1 TRBV7-2 ASSYRAGPYNEQF
TRBJ2-2 TRBV5-4 ASTAWSGTGELF
TRBJ1-5 TRBV7-9 ASSSPDSYDQPQH
TRBJ2-7 TRBV4-3 ASSPQRATSYEQY
TRBJ2-5 TRBV2 ASSEDPPKGPRETQY
TRBJ2-7 TRBV18 ASSPLDRGNEQY
TRBJ1-1 TRBV10-3 ATRRGTLDTEAF
TRBJ1-6 TRBV19 ASMAGGLDNSPLH
TRBJ1-1 TRBV18 ASQDRADTEAF
TRBJ2-3 TRBV7-2 ASTQPGGSTDTQY
TRBJ2-5 TRBV6-5 ASNSGEQETQY
TRBJ1-4 TRBV19 ASSIYQGHEKLF
TRBJ1-4 TRBV7-9 ASSEWEPEKLF
TRBJ2-7 TRBV4-1 ASSQEPTGVTYEQY
TRBJ2-7 TRBV27 ASSFWGQGAEQY
TRBJ2-7 TRBV5-1 ASSETTEFPYEQY
TRBJ1-1 TRBV5-4 ASSTGSGTEAF
TRBJ1-4 TRBV6-6 ASSETGTNEKLF
TRBJ2-2 TRBV6-6 ASSPPGTGELF
TRBJ1-1 TRBV6-1 ASSVVRVWGNTEAF
TRBJ1-5 TRBV19 ASSTNARTGPSVSNQPQH
TRBJ1-2 TRBV19 ASSIRDYGYT
TRBJ2-3 TRBV13 ASSLGRGTDTQY
TRBJ2-6 TRBV5-1 ASSLSRGESRGGANVLT
TRBJ2-1 TRBV19 ASSYTGTGYNEQF
TRBJ1-3 TRBV13 ASSLGMGNTIY
TRBJ2-7 TRBV7-2 ASSLAGQPSYEQY
TRBJ2-1 TRBV6-5 ASSPTRGSYNEQF
TRBJ2-1 TRBV7-2 ASSPSSYNEQF
TRBJ1-2 TRBV25-1 ASSLGTGGLSGYT
TRBJ1-1 TRBV6-5 ASRTGLNTEAF
TRBJ1-5 TRBV7-9 ASSPGTGQNQPQH
TRBJ1-2 TRBV7-8 ASSLAGTGGRGYT
TRBJ2-7 TRBV19 ASSAGQHYEQY